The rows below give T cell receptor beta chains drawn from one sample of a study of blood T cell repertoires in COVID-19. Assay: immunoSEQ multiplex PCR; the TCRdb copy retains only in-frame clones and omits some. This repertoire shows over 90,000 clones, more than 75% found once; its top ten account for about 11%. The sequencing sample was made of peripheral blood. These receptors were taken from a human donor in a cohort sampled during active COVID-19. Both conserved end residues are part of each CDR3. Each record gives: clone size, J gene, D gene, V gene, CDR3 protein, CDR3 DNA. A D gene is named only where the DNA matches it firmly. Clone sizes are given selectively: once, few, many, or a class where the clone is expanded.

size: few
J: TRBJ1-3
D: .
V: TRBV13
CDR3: CASSLRIGRSSGNTIYF
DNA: TGTGCCAGCAGCTTACGGATCGGAAGGAGCTCTGGAAACACCATATATTTT

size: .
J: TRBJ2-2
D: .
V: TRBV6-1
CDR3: CASSERGPNTGELFF
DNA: TGTGCCAGCAGTGAGCGGGGACCGAACACCGGGGAGCTGTTTTTT

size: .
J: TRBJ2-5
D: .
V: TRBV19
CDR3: CASSIGGNQETQYF
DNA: TGTGCCAGTAGTATTGGGGGGAATCAAGAGACCCAGTACTTC

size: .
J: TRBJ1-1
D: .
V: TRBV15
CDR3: CATSRDRWEAFF
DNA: TGTGCCACCAGCAGAGATCGGTGGGAGGCTTTCTTT

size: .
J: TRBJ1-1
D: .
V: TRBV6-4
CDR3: CASRQGTEAFF
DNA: TGTGCCAGCAGACAAGGGACAGAAGCTTTCTTT

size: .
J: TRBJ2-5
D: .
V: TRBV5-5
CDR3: CASSLVVFETQYF
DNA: TGTGCCAGCAGCTTGGTAGTGTTTGAGACCCAGTACTTC

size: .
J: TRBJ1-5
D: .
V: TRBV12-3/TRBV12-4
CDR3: CASSINQQPQHF
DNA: TGTGCCAGCAGTATCAACCAGCAGCCCCAGCATTTT

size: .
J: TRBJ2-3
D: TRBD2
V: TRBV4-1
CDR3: CASSQVAGGYTDTQYF
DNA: TGCGCCAGCAGCCAAGTAGCGGGGGGCTACACAGATACGCAGTATTTT

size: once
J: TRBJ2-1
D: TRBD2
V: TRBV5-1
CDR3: CASSPGGALFREQFF
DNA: TGCGCCAGCAGCCCGGGGGGGGCCCTATTCAGAGAGCAGTTCTTC

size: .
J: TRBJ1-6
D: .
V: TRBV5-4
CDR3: CASSLGSGGDSPLHF
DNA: TGTGCCAGCAGCTTAGGCAGCGGCGGTGATTCACCCCTCCACTTT

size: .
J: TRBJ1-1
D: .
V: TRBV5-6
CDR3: CASSSLASNTEAFF
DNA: TGTGCCAGCAGCTCCCTGGCATCGAACACTGAAGCTTTCTTT

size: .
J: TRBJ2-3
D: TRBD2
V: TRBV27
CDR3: CASSLSAGGSTDTQYF
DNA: TGTGCCAGCAGTTTATCAGCGGGGGGAAGCACAGATACGCAGTATTTT

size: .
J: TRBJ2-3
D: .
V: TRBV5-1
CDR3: CASSLAFAGDTQYF
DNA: TGCGCCAGCAGCTTGGCCTTTGCGGGAGATACGCAGTATTTT

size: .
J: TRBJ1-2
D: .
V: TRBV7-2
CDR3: CASSSQQTGPYGYTF
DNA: TGTGCCAGCAGCTCCCAACAGACAGGCCCCTATGGCTACACCTTC

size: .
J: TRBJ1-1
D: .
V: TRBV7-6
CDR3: CASSPGHPGTEAFF
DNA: TGTGCCAGCAGCCCGGGACATCCGGGCACTGAAGCTTTCTTT

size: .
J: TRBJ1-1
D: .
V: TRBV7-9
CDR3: CASSFGDGGNTEAFF
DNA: TGTGCCAGCAGCTTTGGGGACGGGGGAAACACTGAAGCTTTCTTT

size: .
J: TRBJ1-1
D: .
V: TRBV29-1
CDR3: CSVEPGNTEAFF
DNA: TGCAGCGTTGAACCAGGGAACACTGAAGCTTTCTTT

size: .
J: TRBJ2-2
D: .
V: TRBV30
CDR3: CAWRYFPGGTGELFF
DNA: TGTGCCTGGAGGTACTTTCCCGGGGGCACCGGGGAGCTGTTTTTT

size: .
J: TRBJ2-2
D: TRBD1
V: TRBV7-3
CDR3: CATRQGANTGELFF
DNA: TGTGCCACCAGGCAGGGGGCAAACACCGGGGAGCTGTTTTTT